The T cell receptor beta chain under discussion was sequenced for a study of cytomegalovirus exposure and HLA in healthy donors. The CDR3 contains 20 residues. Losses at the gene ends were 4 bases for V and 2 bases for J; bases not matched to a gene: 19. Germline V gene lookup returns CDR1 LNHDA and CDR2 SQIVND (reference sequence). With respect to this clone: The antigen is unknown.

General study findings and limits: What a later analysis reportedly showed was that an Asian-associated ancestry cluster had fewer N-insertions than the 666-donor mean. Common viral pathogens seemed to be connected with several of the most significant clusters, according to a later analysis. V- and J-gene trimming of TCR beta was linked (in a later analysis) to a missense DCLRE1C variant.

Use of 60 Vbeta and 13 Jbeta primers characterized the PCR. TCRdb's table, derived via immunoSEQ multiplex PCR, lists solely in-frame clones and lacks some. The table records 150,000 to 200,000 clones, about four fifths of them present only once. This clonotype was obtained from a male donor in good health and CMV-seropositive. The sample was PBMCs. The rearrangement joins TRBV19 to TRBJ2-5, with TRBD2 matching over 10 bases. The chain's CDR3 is CASSTALSLAGSTAQETQYF. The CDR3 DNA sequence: TGTGCCAGTAGTACCGCCCTCTCACTAGCGGGGTCGACGGCTCAAGAGACCCAGTACTTC.